The TCR beta chain under discussion was sequenced for a study of OX40 agonist ivuxolimab in advanced cancers. Trimming cost V 2 bases and J 6 bases, with 12 bases left between them. CDR3 length: 13 amino acids. In germline, CDR1 is SGHRS, CDR2 YFSETQ. Only in-frame clones appear in the TCRdb table, and some are missing; sequencing was by immunoSEQ multiplex PCR. Of tens of thousands of clones in the sample, approximately 90% were seen once. The J gene is TRBJ2-7, the V gene TRBV5-1; D might be TRBD1 (5 bases). This sample comprised CD4+ or CD8+ T cells sorted from blood, obtained in a trial of the OX40 agonist ivuxolimab. The clonotype comes from an adult with an advanced solid tumor such as melanoma, head and neck, liver or kidney cancer. The CDR3 loop is CASSFGPGIEQYF. In nucleotides, the CDR3 is TGCGCCAGCAGCTTCGGACCAGGGATCGAGCAGTACTTC.